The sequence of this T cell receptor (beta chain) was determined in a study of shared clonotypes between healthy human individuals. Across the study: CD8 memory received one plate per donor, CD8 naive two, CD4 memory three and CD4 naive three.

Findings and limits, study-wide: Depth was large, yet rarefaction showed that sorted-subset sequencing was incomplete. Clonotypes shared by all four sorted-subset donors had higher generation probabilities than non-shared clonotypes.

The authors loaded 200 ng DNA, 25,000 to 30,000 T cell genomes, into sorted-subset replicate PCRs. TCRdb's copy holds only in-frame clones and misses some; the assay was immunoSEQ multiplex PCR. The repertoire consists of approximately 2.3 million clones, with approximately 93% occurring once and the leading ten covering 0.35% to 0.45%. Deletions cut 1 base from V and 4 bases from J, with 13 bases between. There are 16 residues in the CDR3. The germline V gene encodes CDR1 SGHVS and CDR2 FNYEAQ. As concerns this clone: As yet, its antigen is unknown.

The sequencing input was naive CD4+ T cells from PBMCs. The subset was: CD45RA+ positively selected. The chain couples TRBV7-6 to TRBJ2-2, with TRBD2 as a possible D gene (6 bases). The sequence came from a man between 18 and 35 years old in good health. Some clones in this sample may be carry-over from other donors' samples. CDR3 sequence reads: CASSLGTPGLTGELFF. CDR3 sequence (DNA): TGTGCCAGCAGCTTAGGGACACCGGGACTCACCGGGGAGCTGTTTTTT.